These 14 T cell receptor beta chains were all obtained from the same sample, sequenced in a study of blood T cell repertoires in COVID-19. The method was immunoSEQ multiplex PCR; TCRdb's version includes in-frame clones alone and lacks a portion of them. The sample lists around 68,000 clones, around four fifths occurring once. Sequencing was performed on peripheral blood. The receptors were gathered from a human donor in a cohort sampled during active COVID-19.

The J gene is TRBJ2-2, the V gene TRBV11-2; D is ambiguous. Trimming stripped 3 bases from V and 1 base from J, with 3 bases between. CDR1 and CDR2 (germline): SGHAT, FQNNGV. This CDR3 comprises 13 residues. CDR3: CASSFLNTGELFF. CDR3 DNA: TGTGCCAGCAGCTTTCTGAACACCGGGGAGCTGTTTTTT.

V and J are TRBV25-1 and TRBJ2-1, with 9 bases matching TRBD2. Germline-derived CDR1 and CDR2 are MGHDK and SYGVNS. V trimming: 3 bases; J trimming: 7 bases; junction bases outside the gene matches: 7. The CDR3 is made up of 15 amino acids. For the CDR3, the DNA is TGTGCCAGCAGTGACCCCCGTAGCGGGGGAAATGAGCAGTTCTTC. Translating gives CASSDPRSGGNEQFF.

The chain recombines TRBV30 with TRBJ1-2, with D unclear. The germline CDR1 and CDR2 sequences are GTSNPN and SVGIG (reference sequence). Deletions cut 3 bases from V and 3 bases from J, with 14 bases between. There are 14 residues in the CDR3. As DNA, the CDR3 is TGTGCCTGGAGCGCGGGCGGTGAGGACTATGGCTACACCTTC. The encoded protein is CAWSAGGEDYGYTF.

V is TRBV6-5 and J is TRBJ1-2, with 8 bases matching TRBD1. Looked up from germline, CDR1 is MNHEY and CDR2 is SVGAGI. V trimming: 6 bases; J trimming: 11 bases; junction bases outside the gene matches: 11. The CDR3 runs to 13 residues. The CDR3 spells CASSPAIRTGYTF. In DNA, the CDR3 is TGTGCCAGCAGCCCCGCCATTCGGACAGGGTACACCTTC.

The chain links TRBV11-2 to TRBJ2-3; 9 nucleotides agree with TRBD2. Germline CDR1 is SGHAT and CDR2 is FQNNGV. V was clipped by 5 bases and J by 4 bases; unmatched bases: 16. CDR3 size: 18 residues. The chain's CDR3 is CASSHFGESGGRADTQYF. The CDR3 DNA follows: TGTGCCAGCAGCCACTTTGGGGAGAGCGGGGGGCGGGCAGATACGCAGTATTTT.

This clone was observed a single time. Different DNA sequences within this sample yield the same CDR3. As DNA, the CDR3 is TGTGCCAGCTCACCATCGGAGACCCAGTACTTC. Translation gives CASSPSETQYF. The chain employs TRBV18 and TRBJ2-5; D gene uncertain. The CDR3 consists of 11 residues. From germline, CDR1 is KGHSH and CDR2 LQKENI. V was pared by 2 bases and J by 5 bases, with 3 bases between.

The rearrangement joins TRBV6-6 to TRBJ1-3; TRBD1 aligns across 9 bases. The CDR3 runs 15 residues. Looked up from germline, CDR1 is MNHNY and CDR2 is SVGAGI (reference sequence). V lost 5 bases, J lost 3 bases, and 5 bases stayed unmatched. The CDR3 sequence is CASSHRGLGGNTIYF. CDR3 coding DNA: TGTGCCAGCAGTCACAGGGGGCTCGGTGGAAACACCATATATTTT.

The chain uses TRBV3-1 (or the pseudogene TRBV3-2) and TRBJ2-1; the match to TRBD1 covers 10 bases. Unmatched junction bases numbered 12, after V lost 6 bases and J lost 4 bases. The CDR3 contains 17 residues. CDR1 is LGHDT and CDR2 is YNNKEL in the germline V gene (reference sequence). The CDR3 spells CASRPDRGEQRYNEQFF. The DNA for the CDR3 is TGTGCCAGCAGACCGGACAGGGGGGAACAAAGATACAATGAGCAGTTCTTC.

The CDR3 coding sequence is TGTGCCAGCAGCTTGCTGTCGGGAAATTCCTACGAGCAGTACTTC. Its translation: CASSLLSGNSYEQYF. The J gene is TRBJ2-7, the V gene TRBV5-6; maybe TRBD2 (5 bases). The germline V gene has CDR1 SGHDT and CDR2 YYEEEE. The CDR3 contains 15 residues. V gave up 1 base and J gave up 1 base, with 12 bases separating them. Together with reference TRBV5-6 and TRBJ2-7, the CDR3 gives the full variable domain: DAGVTQSPTHLIKTRGQQVTLRCSPKSGHDTVSWYQQALGQGPQFIFQYYEEEERQRGNFPDRFSGHQFPNYSSELNVNALLLGDSALYLCASSLLSGNSYEQYFGPGTRLTVT.

The chain carries TRBV11-3 and TRBJ2-1; the match to TRBD2 covers 7 bases. Germline lookup yields CDR1 SGHNT and CDR2 YENEEA. Trimming took 4 bases from V and 9 from J; bases not matched to a gene: 12. The CDR3 has 15 residues. The CDR3 coding sequence is TGTGCCAGCAGCTCGACGCGGGGGTGGAGCACTGAGCAGTTCTTC. Protein sequence: CASSSTRGWSTEQFF.

The gene calls are TRBV10-3 and TRBJ1-1, with a tentative D call TRBD1 (6 bases). Trimming shortened V by 4 bases and J by 5 bases, and 17 bases separated the two germline ends. The V gene's germline CDR1 is ENHRY and CDR2 SYGVKD. The CDR3 is 15 residues long. The CDR3 is CAISGGGLRETEAFF. CDR3 sequence (DNA): TGTGCCATCAGTGGGGGGGGCTTGAGGGAGACTGAAGCTTTCTTT.

The CDR3 is CASSFRGGEQFF. CDR3 nucleotides: TGTGCCAGCAGTTTCCGCGGCGGTGAGCAGTTCTTC. This sequence joins TRBV28 and TRBJ2-1, with no clear D. Trimming shortened V by 3 bases and J by 9 bases, and 9 bases separated the two germline ends. The CDR3 spans 12 residues. Germline V gene data show CDR1 as MDHEN and CDR2 as SYDVKM.

The table lists this clone with a count of one. The V gene is TRBV18, the J gene TRBJ2-7; perhaps TRBD1 as D (5 bases). The CDR3 has 13 residues. The germline V gene has CDR1 KGHSH and CDR2 LQKENI. The V end lost 3 bases, the J end lost 8 bases, and 14 bases lay between the germline ends. The chain's CDR3 is CASSPETGFQQYF. CDR3 nucleotides: TGTGCCAGCTCACCTGAAACAGGTTTTCAGCAGTACTTC.

The CDR3 bases are TGTGCCAGCAGCCAAGAGCCCCCGGGGGGCACTGAAGCTTTCTTT. It codes for CASSQEPPGGTEAFF. This chain links TRBV4-2 with TRBJ1-1; D is perhaps TRBD1 (5 bases). V lost 0 bases and J 4 bases, leaving 12 bases between the germline ends. The CDR3 extends over 15 amino acids. Germline values: CDR1 LGHNA, CDR2 YNFKEQ.